Given below is one T cell receptor beta chain in context. Its recognized antigen is unknown. There are no base qualities to consult, and no much larger clone falls within one base. The donors were healthy, HIV-negative adults who had no recently reported acute infections or vaccinations. All donors were Caucasian adults living in Nashville, Tennessee, USA. CD4+ T cells were enriched through magnetic negative selection, after which naive cells were positively selected on CD45RA and the remaining negative fraction served as the memory subset. After blood collection by leukapheresis, PBMCs were isolated using Ficoll-Histopaque density gradient centrifugation and then cryopreserved in the vapor phase of liquid nitrogen. Analytical flow cytometry was used to check the purity and quantity of every magnetically sorted T cell population. Each sorted fraction had its genomic DNA isolated and then quantified by UV absorbance on a Nanodrop 2000c.

The data stem from a study of shared clonotypes between healthy human individuals (dated by TCRdb to about 2020). In the study overall: A couple of women and a few men aged 18 to 49 years were included in the cohort. For each donor, three plates each were used for CD4 naive and CD4 memory, two plates were used for CD8 naive, and one plate was used for CD8 memory. To estimate repertoire size and how much clonotypes are shared between individuals, the study performed deep sequencing of blood TCR repertoires from five healthy adults. Libraries were prepared and TCR repertoires were sequenced by different laboratories using diverse techniques, in order to increase sequencing depth and limit assay-specific biases. Between about 0.85 and 10 billion PBMCs per donor were obtained by leukapheresis. General conclusions and limits of the study: The small number of donors limited the genetic and exposure-history diversity represented. Rarefaction of sorted-subset datasets indicated incomplete sequencing despite the large sequencing depth. Naive subsets generally had larger estimated clonotype richness than memory subsets. Pairwise subsampling indicated that sequencing depth was expected to affect the degree of clonotype sharing among donors. Higher generation probabilities were observed for clonotypes shared by all four sorted-subset donors than for non-shared clonotypes. Sharing across four donors was observed for 5% to 6.5% of naive CD4, over 3% of naive CD8, 2.3% of memory CD4, and less than 0.45% of memory CD8 clonotypes. Sampling was limited to blood, and TCR repertoires in tissue likely differ from TCR repertoires in blood.

Using the deep immunoSEQ assay, TCR CDR3 regions were amplified from genomic DNA by multiplex PCR. Extracted genomic DNA from each cell subset was distributed evenly across all wells of several immunoSEQ 96-well plates, and each plate was treated as a replicate. For sorted subsets, each replicate PCR was loaded with roughly 200 ng genomic DNA, equivalent to 30,000 to 35,000 T cell genomes. Purified libraries were quantified with a Qubit 3.0 fluorometer, sized on a Bioanalyzer 2100, and re-quantified with the KAPA Library Quantification kit. Every immunoSEQ 96-well plate was sequenced on a separate single-read 150-cycle Illumina NextSeq 550 flow cell. As for the original processing: The immunoSEQ output contained only junctional sequences without quality scores, so filtering could not match that applied to full-length reads. Sequences were annotated with PyIR, a Python wrapper for IgBLAST v1.9, using IMGT germline references to assign V/J genes and CDR3. Reads were filtered out if the reads had weak V/J assignments (E-value above 1e-6), no CDR3, stop codons, out-of-frame junctions, or ambiguous translated residues. V3J clonotypes were defined by identical inferred V gene, J gene, and CDR3 amino acid sequence. To compute the percentage overlap between repertoires, the number of shared unique clonotypes was divided by the size of the smaller repertoire. Repertoire richness was assessed with RTK rarefaction, the Chao1 estimator, and Recon v2.1 estimates of unobserved clonotypes. For all TCRbeta clonotypes obtained by the gDNA method from a handful of donors, generation probabilities were computed with OLGA. In TCRdb, the immuneACCESS table is reduced to in-frame sequences with V and J assigned. These tables do not hold every clone; where another copy was compared, an unresolved V gene accounts for under half, and the others remain unexplained. The DNA was the basis for D and trimming; V, J and clone size are from that table. The table for this sample lists approximately 2.1 million clones; approximately 95% of them were counted only once. About 0.37% of the sample belongs to the ten largest clones.

As encoded in the germline V gene (reference sequence), CDR1 is MNHEY while CDR2 is SMNVEV. Trimming costs V 1 base and J 2 bases, and their ends lie 12 bases apart. Spanning cysteine to phenylalanine, the CDR3 consists of 15 amino acids. Only the CDR3 portion is preserved as DNA: 45 bases, with reading frame beginning at the first base. Sequencing input: naive CD4+ T cells from PBMCs. What the cell subset or site label conveys for this sample: CD45RA+ positively selected. The source is a man younger than 30 in good health. Some clones in this sample may be carry-over from other donors' samples. The chain is made from TRBV27 and TRBJ2-7; the D element could tentatively be TRBD1 or TRBD2, as 5 bases agree for each. The sequenced DNA is TGTGCCAGCAGTTTATACATTGGGGGAGCCTACGAGCAGTACTTC. It is translated as CASSLYIGGAYEQYF.